This TCR beta chain was captured by sequencing in a study of CD8 T cells in Susac syndrome. Notes on the study in general: Susac syndrome CD4+ T cell repertoires showed no clonal expansion.

It was with random hexamers that about 0.45 to 1 ug RNA was reverse transcribed. One entry per CDR3 protein, called by TCRdb with MiXCR from the immunoSEQ multiplex PCR reads. The sample shows about 210,000 distinct CDR3 sequences, over 90% of them seen only once. A word on this clonotype: Its antigen remains unknown.

The sample comprised CD4+ T cells from PBMCs. This TCR came from a human donor with Susac syndrome.

The CDR3 nucleotides are TGTGCCAGCAGTTCCAACAGGGGGGAAGAGACCCAGTACTTC. It encodes CASSSNRGEETQYF. This chain connects TRBV6-2 or TRBV6-3 to TRBJ2-5, with 8 bases that match TRBD1. This CDR3 has 14 amino acids. Per germline, CDR1 MNHEY and CDR2 SVGEGT. The V gene end was trimmed by 4 bases and the J gene end by 3 bases; junction bases not matched to a gene: 4.